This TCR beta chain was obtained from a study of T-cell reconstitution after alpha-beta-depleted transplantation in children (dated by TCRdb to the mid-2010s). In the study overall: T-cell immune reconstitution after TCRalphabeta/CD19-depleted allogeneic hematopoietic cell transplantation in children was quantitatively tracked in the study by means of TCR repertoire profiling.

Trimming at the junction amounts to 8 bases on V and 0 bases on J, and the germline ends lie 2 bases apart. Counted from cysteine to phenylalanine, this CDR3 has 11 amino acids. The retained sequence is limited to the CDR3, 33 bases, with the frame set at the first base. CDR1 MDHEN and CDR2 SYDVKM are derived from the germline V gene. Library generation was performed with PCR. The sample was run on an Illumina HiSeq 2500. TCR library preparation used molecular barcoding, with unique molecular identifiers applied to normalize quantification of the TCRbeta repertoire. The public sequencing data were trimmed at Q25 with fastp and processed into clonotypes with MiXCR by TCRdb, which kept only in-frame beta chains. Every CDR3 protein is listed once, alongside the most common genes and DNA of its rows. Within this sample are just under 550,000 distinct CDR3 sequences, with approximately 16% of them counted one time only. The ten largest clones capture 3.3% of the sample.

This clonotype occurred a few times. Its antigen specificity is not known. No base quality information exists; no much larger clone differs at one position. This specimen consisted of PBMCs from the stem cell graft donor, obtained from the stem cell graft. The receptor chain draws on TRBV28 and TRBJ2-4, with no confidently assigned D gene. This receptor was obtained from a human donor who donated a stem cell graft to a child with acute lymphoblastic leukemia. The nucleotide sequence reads TGTGCCAGCCTAGCCAAAAACATTCAGTACTTC. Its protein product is CASLAKNIQYF.